This TCR beta chain comes out of a study of Tregs in tolerant kidney transplant recipients. Study conclusions and caveats: Antigen-driven expansion was suggested because donor-specific Tregs expanded more than all Tregs in tolerant patients.

Regarding this clone: What it binds is unknown. The DNA ends 3 residues before the CDR3 does, and the rest of the CDR3 is filled in from the germline J gene.

Unstimulated Tregs (CD4+CD25+CD127-) and CD4+CD25- non-Tregs were sorted from PBMCs. Clones were read by immunoSEQ multiplex PCR, and TCRdb kept only the in-frame ones, dropping some. Its table lists roughly 48,000 clones. The CDR3 has 16 amino acids. From germline, CDR1 is DFQATT and CDR2 SNEGSKA (reference sequence). The V gene lost 2 bases and the J gene lost 3 bases, with 17 bases spanning the gap. Sequenced here: CD4+ T cells from blood, sampled before the transplant. The receptor was derived from a human donor who received a combined kidney and bone marrow transplant. The rearrangement uses TRBV20-1 and TRBJ1-5, with TRBD1 as a possible D gene (5 bases). CDR3 region: CSARKGERGNNQPQHF. The covered CDR3 bases are TGCAGTGCTAGAAAAGGGGAACGGGGGAACAATCAGCCC.